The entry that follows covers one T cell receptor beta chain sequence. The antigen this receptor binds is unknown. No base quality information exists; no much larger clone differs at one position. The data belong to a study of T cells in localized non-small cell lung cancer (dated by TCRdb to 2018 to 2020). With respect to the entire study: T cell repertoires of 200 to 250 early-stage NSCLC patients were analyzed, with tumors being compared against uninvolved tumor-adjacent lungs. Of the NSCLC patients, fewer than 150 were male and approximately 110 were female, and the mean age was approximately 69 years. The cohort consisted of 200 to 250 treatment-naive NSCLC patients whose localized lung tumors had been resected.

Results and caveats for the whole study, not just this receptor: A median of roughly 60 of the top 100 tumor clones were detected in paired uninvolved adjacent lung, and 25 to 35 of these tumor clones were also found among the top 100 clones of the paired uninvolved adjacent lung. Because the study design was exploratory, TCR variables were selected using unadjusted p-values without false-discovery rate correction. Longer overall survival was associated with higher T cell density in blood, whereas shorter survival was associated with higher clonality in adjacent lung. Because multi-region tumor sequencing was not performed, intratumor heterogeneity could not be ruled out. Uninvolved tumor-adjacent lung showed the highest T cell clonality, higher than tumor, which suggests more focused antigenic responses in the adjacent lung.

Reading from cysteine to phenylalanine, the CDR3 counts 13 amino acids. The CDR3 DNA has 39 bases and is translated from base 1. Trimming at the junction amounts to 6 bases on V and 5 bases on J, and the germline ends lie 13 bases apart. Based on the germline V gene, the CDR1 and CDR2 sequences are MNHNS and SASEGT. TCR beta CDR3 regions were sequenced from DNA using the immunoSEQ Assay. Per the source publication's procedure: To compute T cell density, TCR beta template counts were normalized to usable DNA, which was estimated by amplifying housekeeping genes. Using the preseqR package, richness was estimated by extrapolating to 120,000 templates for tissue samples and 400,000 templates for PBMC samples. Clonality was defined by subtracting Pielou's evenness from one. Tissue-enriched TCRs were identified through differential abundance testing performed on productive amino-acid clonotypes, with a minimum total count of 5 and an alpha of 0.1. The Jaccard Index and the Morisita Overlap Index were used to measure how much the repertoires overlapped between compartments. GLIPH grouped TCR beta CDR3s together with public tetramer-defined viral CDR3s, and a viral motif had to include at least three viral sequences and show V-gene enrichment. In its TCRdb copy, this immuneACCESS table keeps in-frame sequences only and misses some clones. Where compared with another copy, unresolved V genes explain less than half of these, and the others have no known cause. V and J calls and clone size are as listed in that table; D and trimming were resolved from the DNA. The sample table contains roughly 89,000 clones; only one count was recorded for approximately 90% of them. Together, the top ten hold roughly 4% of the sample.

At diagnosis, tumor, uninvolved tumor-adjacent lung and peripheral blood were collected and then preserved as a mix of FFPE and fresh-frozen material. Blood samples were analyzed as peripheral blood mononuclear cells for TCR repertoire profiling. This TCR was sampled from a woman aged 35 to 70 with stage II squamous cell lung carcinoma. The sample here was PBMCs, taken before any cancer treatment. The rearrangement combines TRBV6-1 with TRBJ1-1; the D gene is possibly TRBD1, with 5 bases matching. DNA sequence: TGTGCCAGCAGGGCGCTTGGGGGGACTGAAGCTTTCTTT. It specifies CASRALGGTEAFF.